The rows below give T cell receptor beta chains drawn from one sample of a study of T cells after yellow fever vaccination. TCRdb itself ran the 5' RACE reads through MiXCR, one entry per CDR3 protein. The data hold approximately 600,000 distinct CDR3 sequences, with roughly 12% observed a single time. Sequenced material: PBMCs, taken on the day of the yellow fever booster vaccination. The receptors stem from a man aged 30 to 45 who received the YFV17D yellow fever vaccine. Each CDR3 is given with its conserved first and last residue. Fields, in order: D gene, clone size, V gene, J gene, CDR3 protein, CDR3 DNA. D genes are given only for firm matches. A row's size may be missing; if present it is once, few, many or a size class.

>.|.|TRBV20-1|TRBJ2-7
CSARDLAATYEQYF
TGCAGTGCTAGAGATCTGGCGGCGACCTACGAGCAGTACTTC
>TRBD2|.|TRBV5-1|TRBJ2-2
CASSPSLAGANTGELFF
TGCGCCAGCAGCCCCTCCCTCGCGGGAGCGAACACCGGGGAGCTGTTTTTT
>.|few|TRBV10-3|TRBJ1-2
CAISVDSNYGYTF
TGTGCCATCAGTGTAGACAGCAACTATGGCTACACCTTC
>.|.|TRBV12-5|TRBJ2-3
CATSPRPTGDTQYF
TGTGCTACGTCACCTCGTCCGACTGGGGATACGCAGTATTTT
>.|.|TRBV20-1|TRBJ2-7
CSASPSGTPGHEQYF
TGCAGTGCCTCTCCCTCCGGGACCCCAGGGCACGAGCAGTACTTC
>TRBD2|.|TRBV10-3|TRBJ2-1
CAIRGLAGDNEQFF
TGTGCCATCAGGGGACTAGCGGGAGATAATGAGCAGTTCTTC
>TRBD2|.|TRBV7-2|TRBJ2-4
CASSSGGGGGYIQYF
TGTGCCAGCAGCTCCGGCGGGGGAGGAGGGTACATTCAGTACTTC
>.|.|TRBV11-2|TRBJ2-2
CASSHEPGLLSQLFF
TGTGCCAGCAGTCATGAACCGGGACTCCTGTCGCAGCTGTTTTTT
>TRBD1|many|TRBV5-6|TRBJ2-7
CASSFRQGTYEQYF
TGTGCCAGCAGTTTTCGACAGGGTACCTACGAGCAGTACTTC
>TRBD2|many|TRBV11-2|TRBJ2-1
CASSFLAGLYNEQFF
TGTGCCAGCAGCTTCTTAGCGGGGTTATACAATGAGCAGTTCTTC
>.|.|TRBV18|TRBJ2-7
CASSPGHATYEQYF
TGTGCCAGCTCACCGGGACATGCAACCTACGAGCAGTACTTC
>TRBD1|.|TRBV11-2|TRBJ2-4
CASSSFQGVGDIQYF
TGTGCCAGCAGCTCCTTCCAGGGGGTTGGTGACATTCAGTACTTC
>.|few|TRBV7-2|TRBJ2-3
CASTISTDTQYF
TGTGCCAGCACCATATCCACAGATACGCAGTATTTT
>.|few|TRBV4-2|TRBJ2-3
CASSLYTGLSDDTQYF
TGTGCCAGCAGCCTATATACCGGACTTAGCGACGATACGCAGTATTTT
>.|few|TRBV20-1|TRBJ2-1
CSAGAPQFF
TGCAGTGCCGGCGCCCCCCAGTTCTTC
>.|many|TRBV7-2|TRBJ2-1
CASSLSPPGTSGEQFF
TGTGCCAGCAGCCTATCTCCTCCGGGGACTTCGGGTGAGCAGTTCTTC
>.|few|TRBV7-9|TRBJ1-2
CAILRANPNYGYTF
TGTGCCATACTCCGGGCCAATCCTAACTATGGCTACACCTTC
>.|.|TRBV2|TRBJ2-3
CASRIDTQYF
TGTGCCAGCAGGATAGATACGCAGTATTTT
>.|.|TRBV12-3/TRBV12-4|TRBJ1-6
CASRPHGDSPLHF
TGTGCCAGCAGACCGCACGGGGATTCACCCCTCCACTTT
>.|.|TRBV29-1|TRBJ2-2
CSVDGGVAGELFF
TGCAGCGTTGATGGAGGGGTCGCCGGGGAGCTGTTTTTT
>TRBD2|few|TRBV7-2|TRBJ2-5
CASSSQASGRETQYF
TGTGCCAGCAGCTCGCAGGCTAGCGGGAGAGAGACCCAGTACTTC
>.|.|TRBV7-9|TRBJ2-5
CASRPTHGAETQYF
TGTGCCAGCAGACCAACCCACGGCGCAGAGACCCAGTACTTC
>.|.|TRBV3-1|TRBJ2-2
CATSQDLRATYTGELFF
TGTGCCACCAGCCAAGATCTCCGGGCTACCTACACCGGGGAGCTGTTTTTT
>TRBD1|.|TRBV28|TRBJ1-2
CASQGGANFGYTF
TGTGCCAGCCAGGGGGGAGCTAACTTTGGCTACACCTTC
>TRBD2|few|TRBV11-2|TRBJ2-3
CASSEGLAGTGTQYF
TGTGCCAGCAGCGAGGGACTAGCGGGAACGGGTACGCAGTATTTT
>TRBD2|.|TRBV3-1|TRBJ2-1
CASSQARLADSYNEQFF
TGTGCCAGCAGCCAAGCCCGACTAGCGGACTCCTACAATGAGCAGTTCTTC